This is a list of T cell receptor beta chains from one sample in a study of neurological immune-mediated disorders. TCRdb re-called the 5' RACE reads with MiXCR, one entry per CDR3 protein. Of 55,000 to 75,000 distinct CDR3 sequences listed, over 2% are singletons. The sequenced sample consisted of PBMCs. These receptors all stem from a man between 45 and 60 years old with multiple sclerosis. The CDR3 runs from the conserved cysteine through the conserved F or W. The order of the fields is clone size, J gene, D gene, V gene, CDR3 protein, CDR3 DNA. The D gene is left open where the match is weak. Clone size, where shown, is once, few, many, or a class for clones that have expanded.

many | TRBJ1-6 | NA | TRBV7-6 | CASSNREDSPLHF | TGTGCCAGCAGCAACAGGGAGGATTCACCCCTCCACTTT
many | TRBJ1-6 | NA | TRBV20-1 | CSARALDGPLHF | TGCAGTGCTAGAGCCCTTGACGGGCCCCTCCACTTT
many | TRBJ1-1 | NA | TRBV5-1 | CASSMRGPTNTEAFF | TGCGCCAGCAGCATGAGGGGACCAACGAACACTGAAGCTTTCTTT
many | TRBJ2-2 | NA | TRBV5-1 | CASSWDSHTGELFF | TGCGCCAGCAGCTGGGACTCCCACACCGGGGAGCTGTTTTTT
many | TRBJ1-4 | NA | TRBV5-1 | CASSLRQATNEKLFF | TGCGCCAGCAGCTTGAGACAGGCAACTAATGAAAAACTGTTTTTT
many | TRBJ1-5 | NA | TRBV12-3/TRBV12-4 | CASSLKDGNQPQHF | TGTGCCAGCAGTTTAAAGGACGGCAATCAGCCCCAGCATTTT
many | TRBJ2-3 | NA | TRBV9 | CASSADTDTQYF | TGTGCCAGCAGCGCAGACACAGATACGCAGTATTTT
many | TRBJ2-5 | NA | TRBV6-5 | CASMRGAGETQYF | TGTGCCAGCATGCGAGGGGCCGGAGAGACCCAGTACTTC
many | TRBJ2-2 | NA | TRBV12-3/TRBV12-4 | CASSGRVVNTGELFF | TGTGCCAGCAGCGGACGGGTCGTGAACACCGGGGAGCTGTTTTTT
many | TRBJ1-5 | NA | TRBV20-1 | CSYRVSNQPQHF | TGCAGTTACAGGGTCAGCAATCAGCCCCAGCATTTT
many | TRBJ1-2 | TRBD1 | TRBV7-2 | CASASPGQGVNGYTF | TGTGCCAGCGCTTCCCCGGGACAGGGTGTTAACGGCTACACCTTC
many | TRBJ2-7 | NA | TRBV20-1 | CSAGGAGGIYEQYF | TGCAGTGCCGGGGGAGCAGGGGGTATCTACGAGCAGTACTTC
many | TRBJ2-7 | NA | TRBV5-1 | CASSLGGTTYEQYF | TGCGCCAGCAGCTTGGGAGGGACCACCTACGAGCAGTACTTC
many | TRBJ2-7 | NA | TRBV20-1 | CSASSAEQYF | TGCAGTGCTAGCTCGGCCGAGCAGTACTTC
many | TRBJ2-5 | NA | TRBV7-2 | CASSLDLAETQYF | TGTGCCAGCAGCTTAGACCTGGCGGAGACCCAGTACTTC
many | TRBJ2-2 | NA | TRBV18 | CASSPLPWGTGELFF | TGTGCCAGCTCACCGCTTCCGTGGGGCACCGGGGAGCTGTTTTTT
NA | TRBJ1-1 | NA | TRBV7-2 | CASSLRDGLTEAFF | TGTGCCAGCAGCTTGCGGGACGGCCTCACTGAAGCTTTCTTT
few | TRBJ1-4 | NA | TRBV7-2 | CASSPFATNEKLFF | TGTGCCAGCAGCCCTTTTGCAACTAATGAAAAACTGTTTTTT
many | TRBJ2-3 | TRBD1 | TRBV20-1 | CSATGTGGITDTQYF | TGCAGTGCTACCGGGACAGGGGGCATCACAGATACGCAGTATTTT
many | TRBJ1-2 | TRBD1 | TRBV12-3/TRBV12-4 | CAIQGAGNYGYTF | TGTGCCATCCAGGGGGCGGGTAACTATGGCTACACCTTC
many | TRBJ2-1 | NA | TRBV20-1 | CSATRDSHPDNEQFF | TGCAGTGCTACCCGGGACTCCCATCCAGACAATGAGCAGTTCTTC
many | TRBJ1-2 | NA | TRBV30 | CARDLSNYGYTF | TGTGCGAGAGATCTTAGTAACTATGGCTACACCTTC
NA | TRBJ2-7 | NA | TRBV7-8 | CASSLFGYEQYF | TGTGCCAGCAGCTTATTCGGATACGAGCAGTACTTC
many | TRBJ2-7 | TRBD2 | TRBV5-1 | CASSRTSGGVYEQYF | TGCGCCAGCAGCCGGACTAGCGGGGGCGTCTACGAGCAGTACTTC
many | TRBJ2-2 | NA | TRBV9 | CASSGGGGRGPGTGELFF | TGTGCCAGCAGCGGAGGAGGTGGTAGAGGGCCGGGCACCGGGGAGCTGTTTTTT
many | TRBJ2-7 | NA | TRBV6-2/TRBV6-3 | CASSQDYSYEQYF | TGTGCCAGCAGTCAAGATTACTCCTACGAGCAGTACTTC
NA | TRBJ1-2 | TRBD1 | TRBV30 | CAWSLNRGSGYTF | TGTGCCTGGAGTCTTAACAGGGGGTCCGGCTACACCTTC
many | TRBJ1-1 | NA | TRBV20-1 | CSASGAGSNTEAFF | TGCAGTGCTAGTGGGGCCGGGTCGAACACTGAAGCTTTCTTT
few | TRBJ1-2 | NA | TRBV4-2 | CASSQEMQDGYGYTF | TGTGCCAGCAGCCAAGAGATGCAGGATGGCTATGGCTACACCTTC
many | TRBJ2-7 | NA | TRBV6-5 | CASSLRGGSYEQYF | TGTGCCAGCAGCCTCCGGGGCGGTTCCTACGAGCAGTACTTC
many | TRBJ2-3 | TRBD2 | TRBV20-1 | CSAQSGLAEDQRLTDTQYF | TGCAGTGCCCAGTCGGGACTAGCGGAAGATCAACGGCTCACAGATACGCAGTATTTT
few | TRBJ2-5 | TRBD2 | TRBV25-1 | CASSDYGGNFQETQYF | TGTGCCAGCAGTGATTACGGGGGGAACTTCCAAGAGACCCAGTACTTC
few | TRBJ1-1 | NA | TRBV7-8 | CASSGFRTANTEAFF | TGTGCCAGCAGCGGCTTCAGGACGGCGAACACTGAAGCTTTCTTT
NA | TRBJ2-3 | NA | TRBV7-8 | CASSPESRGDLGGDTQYF | TGTGCCAGCAGCCCCGAGTCGAGGGGGGACCTAGGTGGAGATACGCAGTATTTT
many | TRBJ2-4 | TRBD2 | TRBV20-1 | CSATPPLAGVAKNIQYF | TGCAGTGCTACGCCCCCTCTAGCGGGGGTAGCCAAAAACATTCAGTACTTC
many | TRBJ1-1 | NA | TRBV29-1 | CSVIGGVTEAFF | TGCAGCGTGATTGGGGGAGTCACTGAAGCTTTCTTT
NA | TRBJ2-2 | NA | TRBV18 | CASSPQPRNTGELFF | TGTGCCAGCTCACCACAACCCCGCAACACCGGGGAGCTGTTTTTT
many | TRBJ2-1 | NA | TRBV3-1 | CASSQDSRRLFF | TGTGCCAGCAGCCAAGATAGCCGCCGACTGTTCTTC
many | TRBJ1-5 | TRBD1 | TRBV6-6 | CASSYTGGDKPQHF | TGTGCCAGCAGTTACACAGGGGGCGATAAGCCCCAGCATTTT
many | TRBJ2-1 | NA | TRBV7-7 | CASSLGQNNEQFF | TGTGCCAGCAGCTTAGGCCAGAACAATGAGCAGTTCTTC
many | TRBJ1-4 | NA | TRBV25-1 | CASSPTDLLNEKLFF | TGTGCCAGCAGTCCGACGGATCTATTGAATGAAAAACTGTTTTTT
many | TRBJ2-7 | NA | TRBV6-5 | CASSMDGHYEQYF | TGTGCCAGCAGTATGGACGGGCACTACGAGCAGTACTTC
many | TRBJ2-5 | NA | TRBV24-1 | CATSDRGPGETQYF | TGTGCCACCAGTGATCGGGGTCCCGGGGAGACCCAGTACTTC
many | TRBJ1-5 | NA | TRBV20-1 | CSVRYSNQPQHF | TGCAGTGTGCGTTATAGCAATCAGCCCCAGCATTTT